The T cell receptor (beta chain) described here comes from a study of glioma-infiltrating T cells after dendritic cell vaccination. Overall study results and limits: Complete blood and tumor specimen sets were limited to few patients.

A word on this clone: Its specificity is not known.

Time point indicated: after dendritic cell vaccination, including at tumor progression/relapse. Selection required adequate fresh-frozen tumor tissue plus more than two years' survival data. Input was 2 to 2.5 ug genomic DNA, or all available if less. Primers: 60 V beta forward and 13 J beta reverse. The method was immunoSEQ multiplex PCR; TCRdb's version includes in-frame clones alone and lacks a portion of them. The sample records 65,000 or so clones, about 89% being singletons. The CDR3 has 16 amino acids. Trimming cost V 4 bases and J 5 bases; bases outside gene matches: 11. The germline CDR1 and CDR2 sequences are MNHNS and SASEGT.

The TCR originated in a human donor with glioblastoma. Sequencing was performed on blood, taken after dendritic cell vaccination. This sequence joins TRBV6-1 and TRBJ2-5; 9 positions agree with TRBD1. The CDR3 DNA sequence: TGTGCCAGCAGTGGAACCAGGGGACAGGGTACGGAGACCCAGTACTTC. This codes for CASSGTRGQGTETQYF.